Listed here is a single T cell receptor (beta chain). Its target is not known. The data were taken from a study of CD8 T cells in Susac syndrome. The controls, all healthy donors, were matched for age and sex. The V end was cut by 8 bases, the J end by 1 base, with 17 bases between. The CDR3 covers 15 residues. CDR1 KGHSH and CDR2 LQKENI come from the germline V gene. Study-wide results and caveats: In its TCR sequencing and HLA analysis, the study acknowledged that the number of individuals was relatively small.

When the RNA was reverse transcribed, random hexamers were used with an input of about 0.5 to 1 ug. It was immunoSEQ multiplex PCR that amplified TCR beta CDR3 across 54 Vbeta and 13 Jbeta. TCRdb reprocessed the immunoSEQ multiplex PCR reads via MiXCR and lists one record per CDR3 protein. This table holds 120,000 or so distinct CDR3 sequences, 90% to 95% found once. This receptor was obtained from a human donor in good health. The gene calls are TRBV18 and TRBJ1-1; maybe TRBD1 (5 bases). Specimen: CD4+ T cells from PBMCs. The DNA of the CDR3 is TGTGCCAGCACCTTAACAGGTAGGACGAACACTGAAGCTTTCTTT. It is translated as CASTLTGRTNTEAFF.